The T cell receptor beta chain under discussion was sequenced for a study of T cell changes during pregnancy in multiple sclerosis. The CDR3 is made up of 20 amino acids. J was trimmed by 0 bases and V by 1 base; bases with no gene match: 18. Germline V gene data show CDR1 as SGDLS and CDR2 as YYNGEE. The protocol was immunoSEQ multiplex PCR, while the TCRdb copy is restricted to in-frame clones and leaves out a portion. The sample consists of about 110,000 clones, 75% to 95% of them appearing once. This material consisted of peripheral blood, taken before pregnancy. The V call is TRBV9, the J call TRBJ2-5, with 7 bases identical to TRBD2. The TCR originated in a female donor with multiple sclerosis, enrolled in a pregnancy study. CDR3 residues: CASSVPIGGVGSQYQETQYF. The CDR3 DNA follows: TGTGCCAGCAGCGTACCGATTGGGGGGGTCGGCAGCCAGTACCAAGAGACCCAGTACTTC.